The source of this T cell receptor (beta chain) is a study of T cell responses to AZD1222 COVID-19 vaccine. Study information: Pooling of second doses given at about 4 or about 12 weeks was done.

The assay was immunoSEQ multiplex PCR, and TCRdb's table has in-frame clones only and misses some. The table includes 150,000 or so clones, 85% to 90% detected once. Germline CDR1 and CDR2: SGDLS and YYNGEE. CDR3 length: 14 amino acids. Between the trimmed V and J ends, which lost 0 bases and 2 bases, there was a span of 8 bases. The sequenced sample was peripheral blood, obtained on day 0 of AZD1222 vaccination. The J gene is TRBJ2-5, the V gene TRBV9; D ambiguous. The receptor was isolated from an adult in good health. The CDR3 bases are TGTGCCAGCAGCGTAGGTCAGGCACAAGAGACCCAGTACTTC. This codes for CASSVGQAQETQYF.